Following are 27 T cell receptor beta chains from one sample sequenced in a study of Ad26.COV2.S vaccination and SARS-CoV-2 variants. Generated by immunoSEQ multiplex PCR, the TCRdb table keeps only in-frame clones and is missing some. The table lists under 600,000 clones, approximately 90% of them singletons. The treatment was: over 15 received Ad26.COV2.S at low or high dose, single or two shots; roughly five received placebo; per-sample allocation not given. Repertoires come from day 63 after the first vaccine or placebo injection. Sequencing was performed on peripheral blood, taken in a trial of Ad26.COV2.S vaccine versus placebo. These receptors all come from a person between 18 and 65 years old who received the Ad26.COV2.S COVID-19 vaccine or a placebo.

The chain recombines TRBV24-1 with TRBJ2-1, with D uncertain. Trimming took 3 bases from V and 0 from J, leaving 11 bases between them. The germline V gene encodes CDR1 KGHDR and CDR2 SFDVKD. The CDR3 is 16 amino acids. The CDR3 DNA sequence: TGTGCCACCAGTGATGTTAAACCTAGCTCCTACAATGAGCAGTTCTTC. Protein: CATSDVKPSSYNEQFF.

This sequence joins TRBV6-4 and TRBJ1-2; maybe TRBD1 (6 bases). V lost 0 bases, J lost 6 bases, and 20 bases lay in between. Germline assignment: CDR1 MRHNA and CDR2 SNTAGT. The CDR3 has 17 amino acids. The CDR3 bases are TGTGCCAGCAGTGACTCTGCGTCCTTGCCGGGGGCTCATGGCTACACCTTC. It is translated as CASSDSASLPGAHGYTF.

The chain carries TRBV30 and TRBJ1-2, with D possibly being TRBD1 (6 bases). Per germline, CDR1 GTSNPN and CDR2 SVGIG (reference sequence). CDR3 length: 13 amino acids. V lost 4 bases and J 4 bases, leaving 13 bases between the germline ends. CDR3 region: CAWKEGGAYGYTF. CDR3 nucleotides: TGTGCCTGGAAAGAGGGGGGAGCCTATGGCTACACCTTC.

V gene TRBV7-9 combines with J gene TRBJ2-7; a weak D match, TRBD2 (5 bases). Germline V gene data show CDR1 as SEHNR and CDR2 as FQNEAQ (reference sequence). The CDR3 length is 13 residues. Between the trimmed V and J ends, which lost 5 bases and 2 bases, there was a span of 10 bases. The CDR3 region is CASSRGFAYEQYF. CDR3 in DNA: TGTGCCAGCAGCCGGGGTTTCGCCTACGAGCAGTACTTC.

The sample holds one count of this clone. The chain employs TRBV28 and TRBJ1-2; the D gene is possibly TRBD1 (5 bases). Germline values: CDR1 MDHEN, CDR2 SYDVKM. The CDR3 is 12 residues long. The V end was cut by 4 bases, the J end by 5 bases, with 8 bases between. The CDR3 loop is CASSWGGYGYTF. DNA for the CDR3: TGTGCCAGCAGTTGGGGGGGGTATGGCTACACCTTC.

V gene TRBV6-5 combines with J gene TRBJ2-1; D is possibly TRBD2 (5 bases). This CDR3 has 14 residues. The germline V gene encodes CDR1 MNHEY and CDR2 SVGAGI. The V end was cut by 6 bases, the J end by 0 bases, with 9 bases between. CDR3 nucleotide sequence: TGTGCCAGCAGCCGGGGAAGCTCCTACAATGAGCAGTTCTTC. Translation gives CASSRGSSYNEQFF.

The gene calls are TRBV19 and TRBJ2-7; D is perhaps TRBD1 (5 bases). The CDR3 spans 18 residues. CDR1 is LNHDA, CDR2 SQIVND, per germline (reference sequence). V was trimmed by 1 base and J by 0 bases, leaving 19 bases between them. The DNA for the CDR3 is TGTGCCAGTAGTATAGGGACCCCAGTACAGGACCCCTCCTACGAGCAGTACTTC. Protein: CASSIGTPVQDPSYEQYF.

This chain uses TRBV5-1 with TRBJ2-1; possibly TRBD2 for D (6 bases). The CDR3 loop spans 15 amino acids. Trimming pared 0 bases from V and 7 bases from J, leaving 14 bases between. Germline V gene data show CDR1 as SGHRS and CDR2 as YFSETQ. CDR3: CASSLVTGSPNEQFF. CDR3 nucleotides: TGCGCCAGCAGCTTGGTAACCGGGAGTCCGAATGAGCAGTTCTTC.

The chain uses TRBV10-3 and TRBJ1-3, with a tentative D call TRBD1 (6 bases). CDR1 and CDR2 from the germline V gene are ENHRY and SYGVKD. The V end was cut by 8 bases, the J end by 4 bases, with 12 bases between. CDR3 length: 13 residues. The CDR3 is CAIGRGGGNTIYF. CDR3 nucleotides: TGTGCCATCGGGCGGGGGGGCGGAAACACCATATATTTT.

The chain combines TRBV18 with TRBJ2-2; 7 nucleotides align to TRBD1. Germline values: CDR1 KGHSH, CDR2 LQKENI. With 2 bases clipped from V and 7 bases from J, the junction kept 10 bases outside the gene matches. This CDR3 has 16 residues. The CDR3: CASSPSGTVTVGELFF. For the CDR3, the DNA is TGTGCCAGCTCACCATCAGGGACAGTAACGGTCGGGGAGCTGTTTTTT.

This clone was recorded only once. This chain links TRBV29-1 with TRBJ2-7; TRBD2 aligns across 8 bases. Trimming at V came to 7 bases and at J to 2 bases, leaving 16 bases not matched to a gene. The germline gives CDR1 SQVTM, CDR2 ANQGSEA. This CDR3 has 16 residues. Written as DNA, the CDR3 is TGCAGCGCTTCCCGGGGAGCGGGAGTTGCCCCCTACGAGCAGTACTTC. Amino acid sequence: CSASRGAGVAPYEQYF.

V gene TRBV7-6 combines with J gene TRBJ2-7; 7 bases match TRBD1. CDR3 length: 13 residues. V trimming: 4 bases; J trimming: 6 bases; junction bases outside the gene matches: 6. The germline V gene has CDR1 SGHVS and CDR2 FNYEAQ. The CDR3 DNA sequence: TGTGCCAGCAGCTCACCACAGGGGCTCGAGCAGTACTTC. This encodes CASSSPQGLEQYF.

The chain is built from TRBV6-2 or TRBV6-3 and TRBJ2-5, with 11 bases matching TRBD2. The CDR3 loop spans 16 amino acids. Trimming took 0 bases from V and 3 from J; bases not matched to a gene: 3. From germline, CDR1 is MNHEY and CDR2 SVGEGT. CDR3 protein: CASSYSTSGEKETQYF. The CDR3 coding sequence is TGTGCCAGCAGTTACTCGACTAGCGGGGAGAAAGAGACCCAGTACTTC.

This chain links TRBV18 with TRBJ2-1; D is possibly TRBD1 or TRBD2 (5 bases each). The CDR3 has 17 amino acids. CDR1 KGHSH and CDR2 LQKENI come from the germline V gene. V dropped 3 bases and J dropped 1 base, with 16 bases sitting between them. The CDR3, as DNA: TGTGCCAGCTCACCCTCATACGGGGCCGGGTCCTACAATGAGCAGTTCTTC. Translation: CASSPSYGAGSYNEQFF.

V usage is TRBV3-1 (or the pseudogene TRBV3-2) and J usage is TRBJ1-2; D possibly corresponds to TRBD1 (6 bases). CDR3 length: 14 amino acids. V was trimmed by 0 bases and J by 4 bases, leaving 9 bases between them. Germline-derived CDR1 and CDR2 are LGHDT and YNNKEL (reference sequence). The CDR3 reads CASSQEWGLYGYTF. The CDR3, as DNA: TGTGCCAGCAGCCAAGAATGGGGGCTCTATGGCTACACCTTC.

The chain uses TRBV10-2 and TRBJ2-7; unclear D gene. V lost 3 bases and J lost 9, with 15 bases in between. The germline CDR1 and CDR2 sequences are WSHSY and SAAADI. There are 13 residues in the CDR3. The CDR3 nucleotides are TGCGCCAGCAGTGATCCCCCCGGATCGAGGCAGTACTTC. Translated, it gives CASSDPPGSRQYF.

V gene TRBV28 combines with J gene TRBJ1-2; D gene uncertain. V dropped 6 bases and J dropped 6 bases, with 5 bases sitting between them. Germline CDR1 MDHEN, CDR2 SYDVKM. The CDR3 is 10 residues long. The CDR3 DNA is TGTGCCAGCAGGTCTAATGGCTACACCTTC. Amino acid sequence: CASRSNGYTF.

Concerning this clone itself: A junction end diverges from the germline sequence, so it may reflect a read error. This rearrangement joins TRBV7-9 to TRBJ2-7; 8 bases are shared with TRBD2. The CDR3 sequence is 15 residues long. Germline CDR1 reads SEHNR; CDR2 reads FQNEAQ (reference sequence). The CDR3 spells CASSVAAGDYYEQYF. CDR3 bases: TGTGCCAGCAGCGTAGCAGCGGGAGATTACTACGAGCAGTACTTC.

This clone was observed once. The rearrangement joins TRBV10-1 to TRBJ2-2; TRBD1 agrees at 8 bases. Trimming took 8 bases from V and 4 from J; bases not matched to a gene: 3. Germline V gene lookup returns CDR1 WNHNN and CDR2 SYGVQD (reference sequence). The CDR3 loop spans 13 amino acids. CDR3 amino acids: CASATGATGELFF. The CDR3 nucleotides read TGCGCCAGCGCGACAGGGGCCACCGGGGAGCTGTTTTTT.

The chain carries TRBV5-4 and TRBJ2-1, with 7 bases fitting TRBD1. With V trimmed by 0 bases and J by 3 bases, 6 bases remained unmatched. The CDR3 covers 16 residues. CDR1 and CDR2 from the germline V gene are SGHNT and YYREEE (reference sequence). In DNA form, the CDR3 reads TGTGCCAGCAGCTTGGGGTGGACAGGCGACTACAATGAGCAGTTCTTC. As protein: CASSLGWTGDYNEQFF.

There are a few counts of this clone. This sequence joins TRBV11-2 and TRBJ2-7; D possibly corresponds to TRBD1 (6 bases). The germline gives CDR1 SGHAT, CDR2 FQNNGV. The V and J ends lost 2 bases and 3 bases respectively, with 11 bases between them. The CDR3 sequence is 14 residues long. CDR3 amino acids: CASSLLVQGYEQYF. In DNA, the CDR3 is TGTGCCAGCAGCTTACTAGTACAGGGCTACGAGCAGTACTTC.

This chain uses TRBV18 with TRBJ1-1, with D unresolved. Germline V gene data show CDR1 as KGHSH and CDR2 as LQKENI. This CDR3 comprises 13 residues. V lost 6 bases, J lost 5 bases, and 13 bases lay in between. CDR3 loop: CASSRSEETEAFF. In DNA form, the CDR3 reads TGTGCCAGCTCCAGAAGTGAGGAAACTGAAGCTTTCTTT.

In this sample, this clone turned up many times. The J gene is TRBJ1-5, the V gene TRBV27; a weak D match, TRBD1 (5 bases). CDR1 and CDR2 (germline): MNHEY, SMNVEV (reference sequence). Trimming shortened V by 5 bases and J by 6 bases, and 11 bases separated the two germline ends. The CDR3 runs to 13 residues. CDR3 nucleotides: TGTGCCAGCAGTACGTGGGGGGGTCAGCCCCAGCATTTT. Protein: CASSTWGGQPQHF.

The chain joins TRBV7-9 to TRBJ2-4; TRBD1 matches at 9 bases. Germline trimming cut 4 bases from V and 1 base from J; bases unmatched to any gene: 5. CDR1 and CDR2 from the germline V gene are SEHNR and FQNEAQ (reference sequence). This CDR3 is 16 amino acids long. The CDR3 loop is CASSYWTGEAKNIQYF. The CDR3 bases are TGTGCCAGCAGCTATTGGACAGGGGAGGCCAAAAACATTCAGTACTTC.

The gene calls are TRBV28 and TRBJ1-2, with 7 bases fitting TRBD1. The CDR3 contains 16 residues. V was clipped by 6 bases and J by 6 bases; unmatched bases: 16. Per the germline V gene, CDR1 is MDHEN and CDR2 is SYDVKM. The CDR3 bases are TGTGCCAGCAGCTCGACCTCACAGGGGCGGGGTGATGGCTACACCTTC. This codes for CASSSTSQGRGDGYTF.

This clone was seen a single time. CDR3 sequence (DNA): TGTGCCAGCAGTTACTATGGCGCCTCGAGCACCGGGGAGCTGTTTTTT. Its translation is CASSYYGASSTGELFF. The chain employs TRBV6-6 and TRBJ2-2; D remains ambiguous. CDR1 is MNHNY, CDR2 SVGAGI, per germline (reference sequence). This CDR3 has 16 residues. V dropped 1 base and J dropped 4 bases, with 13 bases sitting between them.

The CDR3 DNA follows: TGTGCCAGCAGTTTCTCCCTAAGCAATCAGCCCCAGCATTTT. Translating it yields CASSFSLSNQPQHF. This sequence joins TRBV28 and TRBJ1-5, with unresolved D. The CDR3 totals 14 residues. The germline CDR1 and CDR2 sequences are MDHEN and SYDVKM. Trimming shortened V by 3 bases and J by 1 base, and 7 bases separated the two germline ends.